This is a list of T cell receptor beta chains from one sample in a study of T cells expressing NK-cell markers. One entry per CDR3 protein, without DNA, is what TCRdb gives after re-calling the 5' RACE reads. The sample totals fewer than 200,000 distinct CDR3 sequences. Specimen: blood T cells: a sorted CD56 or NKG2C T cell subset, CD4+ or CD8+ T cells, or bulk PBMC T cells (not recorded which). These receptor sequences come from a woman aged 18 to 75 in good health. CDR3s include the opening cysteine and the closing phenylalanine or tryptophan. The order of the fields is J gene, V gene, CDR3 protein.

J gene: TRBJ2-7; V gene: TRBV7-8; CDR3 protein: CASSGVQGLAGGTSYEQYF
J gene: TRBJ2-2; V gene: TRBV7-9; CDR3 protein: CASSFPGTVNGELFF
J gene: TRBJ2-7; V gene: TRBV6-1; CDR3 protein: CASSLTARPYEQYF
J gene: TRBJ2-1; V gene: TRBV7-6; CDR3 protein: CASSSTGVVQFF
J gene: TRBJ1-1; V gene: TRBV20-1; CDR3 protein: CSVRKDPFTEAFF
J gene: TRBJ1-2; V gene: TRBV20-1; CDR3 protein: CSARSLGSNYGYTF
J gene: TRBJ2-5; V gene: TRBV5-1; CDR3 protein: CASSLELAGTQYF
J gene: TRBJ2-6; V gene: TRBV20-1; CDR3 protein: CSASPIPGQGAAGANVLTF
J gene: TRBJ2-7; V gene: TRBV5-1; CDR3 protein: CASKTAPPGYEQYF
J gene: TRBJ1-6; V gene: TRBV7-2; CDR3 protein: CASSFVTGRNNSPLHF
J gene: TRBJ2-3; V gene: TRBV5-1; CDR3 protein: CASSLVAGKISDTQYF
J gene: TRBJ1-5; V gene: TRBV12-3/TRBV12-4; CDR3 protein: CASSLGGYEGQPQHF
J gene: TRBJ2-7; V gene: TRBV6-1; CDR3 protein: CASTPTGEYEQYF
J gene: TRBJ2-1; V gene: TRBV5-1; CDR3 protein: CASSSFERGSLRNEQFF
J gene: TRBJ1-3; V gene: TRBV7-9; CDR3 protein: CASSFRSIGGNTIYF
J gene: TRBJ2-1; V gene: TRBV15; CDR3 protein: CATSRGQGEGEQFF
J gene: TRBJ2-2; V gene: TRBV5-1; CDR3 protein: CASSLQGSGELFF
J gene: TRBJ2-1; V gene: TRBV5-1; CDR3 protein: CASSLAGGAYNEQFF
J gene: TRBJ2-2; V gene: TRBV4-1; CDR3 protein: CASSPWDRGENTGELFF
J gene: TRBJ2-5; V gene: TRBV20-1; CDR3 protein: CSAKTSGGTTQYF
J gene: TRBJ2-7; V gene: TRBV12-3/TRBV12-4; CDR3 protein: CATAMTSSHEQYF
J gene: TRBJ2-5; V gene: TRBV12-3/TRBV12-4; CDR3 protein: CASSFGTGVKGTQYF
J gene: TRBJ1-1; V gene: TRBV7-9; CDR3 protein: CASRRGQGGSTEAFF
J gene: TRBJ2-1; V gene: TRBV12-3/TRBV12-4; CDR3 protein: CASSQGVSGGLGEQFF
J gene: TRBJ1-6; V gene: TRBV6-4; CDR3 protein: CASSEAGTNNSPLHF
J gene: TRBJ1-2; V gene: TRBV10-3; CDR3 protein: CAISREGKVNGYTF
J gene: TRBJ2-5; V gene: TRBV12-3/TRBV12-4; CDR3 protein: CASSLGGGRGETQYF
J gene: TRBJ2-5; V gene: TRBV7-2; CDR3 protein: CASSPPRGLKYF
J gene: TRBJ2-1; V gene: TRBV27; CDR3 protein: CASSLTIGSYYNEQFF
J gene: TRBJ1-2; V gene: TRBV18; CDR3 protein: CASSQTQGLEGYTF
J gene: TRBJ2-7; V gene: TRBV29-1; CDR3 protein: CSASAGGSYEQYF
J gene: TRBJ2-1; V gene: TRBV9; CDR3 protein: CASSVVASGGYNEQFF
J gene: TRBJ2-7; V gene: TRBV5-1; CDR3 protein: CASSSQGGLAGAGGEQYF
J gene: TRBJ2-4; V gene: TRBV29-1; CDR3 protein: CSAQSDRAKNIQYF
J gene: TRBJ1-2; V gene: TRBV6-1; CDR3 protein: CASTIVAGAYGYTF
J gene: TRBJ1-2; V gene: TRBV5-5; CDR3 protein: CASSFDGYGYTF
J gene: TRBJ2-4; V gene: TRBV7-3; CDR3 protein: CASSLRVAGGKNIQYF
J gene: TRBJ1-1; V gene: TRBV11-2; CDR3 protein: CASRITRAFEAFF
J gene: TRBJ2-2; V gene: TRBV27; CDR3 protein: CASSLTLEAGELFF
J gene: TRBJ2-7; V gene: TRBV18; CDR3 protein: CASSPAGQTYEQYF
J gene: TRBJ2-1; V gene: TRBV20-1; CDR3 protein: CSAVRTGGYNEQFF
J gene: TRBJ2-7; V gene: TRBV7-8; CDR3 protein: CASSLSNNYEQYF
J gene: TRBJ2-7; V gene: TRBV5-5; CDR3 protein: CASSGKQGGELYEQYF
J gene: TRBJ2-7; V gene: TRBV7-3; CDR3 protein: CASSLGTRPYEQYF
J gene: TRBJ2-3; V gene: TRBV27; CDR3 protein: CASSLSKGRSTDTQYF
J gene: TRBJ1-2; V gene: TRBV6-1; CDR3 protein: CASSKTGGWSMSYGYTF